The 20 T cell receptor beta chains reported below all come from one sample, sequenced in a study of cytomegalovirus exposure and HLA in healthy donors. It was with 60 Vbeta and 13 Jbeta primers that the PCR ran. Profiled with immunoSEQ multiplex PCR; TCRdb holds only in-frame clones, not every one. The table includes around 170,000 clones, almost 85% detected once. Sequencing was done on a sample of PBMCs. These receptors originate from a woman aged 45-59 years in good health and CMV-seronegative.

This clone was detected only once. The rearrangement joins TRBV6-4 to TRBJ1-1, with D unclear. Trimming pared 2 bases from V and 0 bases from J, leaving 4 bases between. The CDR3 is made up of 13 amino acids. The V gene's germline CDR1 is MRHNA and CDR2 SNTAGT. The CDR3: CASSDQMNTEAFF. The CDR3 nucleotides read TGTGCCAGCAGTGACCAGATGAACACTGAAGCTTTCTTT.

Remarks on this clone: A junction boundary mismatches the germline segment, possibly from a read error. The chain uses TRBV30 and TRBJ2-4; D possibly corresponds to TRBD1 (6 bases). Germline V gives CDR1 GTSNPN, CDR2 SVGIG (reference sequence). The CDR3 has 20 residues. CDR3 DNA sequence: TGTGCCTGGAGTGTACGGTCAGGGGCGTTATCGTCGCGGCTAAAAAACAGTCAGTACTTC. Encoded protein: CAWSVRSGALSSRLKNSQYF.

The chain is built from TRBV4-3 and TRBJ2-5; no definite D call. Gene TRBJ2-7 matches the end of the DNA better, so the J call may be wrong. From germline, CDR1 is LGHNA and CDR2 YSLEER. This CDR3 is built from 12 residues. The CDR3 region is CASSQDDNEQYF. The CDR3 nucleotides are TGCGCCAGCAGCCAAGATGACAACGAGCAGTACTTC.

This clone was observed a few times. The V call is TRBV18, the J call TRBJ1-1, with a tentative D call TRBD1 (5 bases). The germline CDR1 and CDR2 sequences are KGHSH and LQKENI. Trimming left V 5 bases short and J 0 bases short, with 19 bases between. The CDR3 length is 17 residues. The CDR3 DNA is TGTGCCAGCTCATCCAGACACGGTCCACAGGTGAACACTGAAGCTTTCTTT. It translates to CASSSRHGPQVNTEAFF. Variable domain in full (rest from reference TRBV18 and TRBJ1-1): NAGVMQNPRHLVRRRGQEARLRCSPMKGHSHVYWYRQLPEEGLKFMVYLQKENIIDESGMPKERFSAEFPKEGPSILRIQQVVRGDSAAYFCASSSRHGPQVNTEAFFGQGTRLTVV.

This chain connects TRBV19 to TRBJ1-4; TRBD1 aligns across 9 bases. J gave up 6 bases and V 2 bases, and 7 bases lay outside the gene matches. Germline V gene lookup returns CDR1 LNHDA and CDR2 SQIVND (reference sequence). The CDR3 sequence is 16 residues long. The CDR3 sequence is CASSITATGGYEKLFF. CDR3 coding DNA: TGTGCCAGTAGTATAACCGCTACAGGGGGCTATGAAAAACTGTTTTTT. Supplemented by reference TRBV19 and TRBJ1-4, the full variable domain reads DGGITQSPKYLFRKEGQNVTLSCEQNLNHDAMYWYRQDPGQGLRLIYYSQIVNDFQKGDIAEGYSVSREKKESFPLTVTSAQKNPTAFYLCASSITATGGYEKLFFGSGTQLSVL.

This clone has a handful of counts. The J gene is TRBJ2-5, the V gene TRBV7-2; the D is unclear. There are 13 residues in the CDR3. Trimming shortened V by 1 base and J by 0 bases, and 3 bases separated the two germline ends. Germline assignment: CDR1 SGHTA and CDR2 FQGNSA. The CDR3 sequence is CASSLDNQETQYF. The CDR3 nucleotides read TGTGCCAGCAGCTTAGATAACCAAGAGACCCAGTACTTC.

The V gene is TRBV23-1, the J gene TRBJ2-6; weak D call: TRBD1 (6 bases). TRBV23-1 is classed as an ORF, of uncertain function. This CDR3 is 19 amino acids long. The V gene lost 2 bases and the J gene lost 1 base, with 18 bases spanning the gap. The CDR3 loop reads CASSQIDRKRGSGANVLTF. The CDR3, as DNA: TGCGCCAGCAGTCAAATAGATCGAAAGAGGGGGTCTGGGGCCAACGTCCTGACTTTC.

The chain is built from TRBV19 and TRBJ1-6; no clear D. The CDR3 consists of 15 residues. The germline gives CDR1 LNHDA, CDR2 SQIVND (reference sequence). Trimming cost V 2 bases and J 9 bases, with 14 bases left between them. CDR3 DNA sequence: TGTGCCAGTAGTATAAACGGGGTATCGCCTTCACCCCTCCACTTT. Amino acids: CASSINGVSPSPLHF.

The chain recombines TRBV11-1 with TRBJ2-1, with 8 bases that match TRBD2. With 5 bases clipped from V and 14 bases from J, the junction kept 5 bases outside the gene matches. CDR1 and CDR2 (germline): SGHAT, FQDESV (reference sequence). The CDR3 runs to 11 residues. DNA of the CDR3: TGTGCCAGCAGCCCCGGGGGGGGTAAGTTCTTC. Translating it yields CASSPGGGKFF.

This clone has a handful of counts. This chain connects TRBV9 to TRBJ2-1; 16 bases agree with TRBD2. Per germline, CDR1 SGDLS and CDR2 YYNGEE. This CDR3 is built from 18 residues. V was clipped by 3 bases and J by 9 bases; unmatched bases: 12. The CDR3 protein is CASSEGTSGGARVFEQFF. The CDR3 region has the DNA TGTGCCAGCAGCGAAGGGACTAGCGGGGGGGCGAGGGTGTTTGAGCAGTTCTTC.

V and J are TRBV10-1 and TRBJ2-7; D unclear. The CDR3 sequence is 11 residues long. V lost 3 bases to trimming and J lost 4 bases, with 4 bases between them. CDR1 WNHNN and CDR2 SYGVQD come from the germline V gene (reference sequence). The CDR3 sequence is CASSDGYEQYF. The CDR3 DNA reads TGCGCCAGCAGTGACGGGTACGAGCAGTACTTC.

V is TRBV5-4 and J is TRBJ2-6; D gene uncertain. Germline V gene data show CDR1 as SGHNT and CDR2 as YYREEE (reference sequence). The ends were cut back, 5 bases at V and 1 base at J, with 4 bases in the middle. The CDR3 runs 13 residues. This CDR3 is CASRRSGANVLTF. For the CDR3, the DNA is TGTGCCAGCAGGCGTTCTGGGGCCAACGTCCTGACTTTC.

The rearrangement links TRBV11-2 to TRBJ2-7, with a possible D match to TRBD2 (5 bases). V was shortened by 5 bases and J by 1 base, with 12 bases between the two germline ends. CDR1 is SGHAT, CDR2 FQNNGV, per germline. The CDR3 sequence is 14 residues long. The CDR3 sequence: CASSISGSSYEQYF. CDR3 nucleotide sequence: TGTGCCAGCAGCATCAGCGGTTCTTCCTACGAGCAGTACTTC.

The genes are TRBV2 and TRBJ2-1; 10 bases are shared with TRBD1. The CDR3 loop spans 14 amino acids. V dropped 7 bases and J dropped 7; count of bases not matched to a gene: 7. Per germline, CDR1 SNHLY and CDR2 FYNNEI. For the CDR3, the DNA is TGTGCCAGCAAACGGACAGGGGGATGGAATGAGCAGTTCTTC. Translation gives CASKRTGGWNEQFF.

The chain joins TRBV11-1 to TRBJ2-5; possibly TRBD1 for D (6 bases). The assigned J gene may be wrong: the sequence end matches TRBJ2-7 better. Germline assignment: CDR1 SGHAT and CDR2 FQDESV (reference sequence). This CDR3 is 14 amino acids long. As DNA, the CDR3 is TGTGCCAGCAGCTTGTCAGGGGTCGGCTACGAGCAGTACTTC. It codes for CASSLSGVGYEQYF.

The chain recombines TRBV29-1 with TRBJ1-1; D perhaps matches TRBD1 (5 bases). V was trimmed by 1 base and J by 0 bases, leaving 9 bases between them. The CDR3 is 14 residues long. Germline assignment: CDR1 SQVTM and CDR2 ANQGSEA. CDR3 DNA sequence: TGCAGCGTTGAAGCTCCCAGGGTGAACACTGAAGCTTTCTTT. This translates into CSVEAPRVNTEAFF.

This clone was observed a single time. This chain connects TRBV7-2 to TRBJ2-7; D unclear. CDR1 and CDR2 from the germline V gene are SGHTA and FQGNSA. The CDR3 is 14 amino acids. The V and J ends lost 4 bases and 4 bases respectively, with 14 bases between them. DNA for the CDR3: TGTGCCAGCAGCTCTCTCCCGGTACTGTACGAGCAGTACTTC. Its translation: CASSSLPVLYEQYF.

This chain links TRBV4-1 with TRBJ2-3, with a tentative D call TRBD1 (5 bases). The V gene's germline CDR1 is MGHRA and CDR2 YSYEKL. The length of the CDR3 is 13 residues. Trimming took off 5 bases at V and 2 bases at J, with 8 bases between the two ends. The CDR3 protein is CASSGHNTDTQYF. The DNA of the CDR3 is TGCGCCAGCAGCGGACACAACACAGATACGCAGTATTTT.

This clone was seen a single time. This chain uses TRBV7-9 with TRBJ2-3, with 8 bases fitting TRBD1. V lost 0 bases and J lost 4; bases outside the gene matches: 3. There are 15 residues in the CDR3. Germline loops: CDR1 SEHNR, CDR2 FQNEAQ (reference sequence). The CDR3 region is CASSLAPGGADTQYF. CDR3 nucleotide sequence: TGTGCCAGCAGCTTAGCGCCAGGGGGCGCAGATACGCAGTATTTT. Full variable domain (outside the CDR3, taken from reference TRBV7-9 and TRBJ2-3): DTGVSQNPRHKITKRGQNVTFRCDPISEHNRLYWYRQTLGQGPEFLTYFQNEAQLEKSRLLSDRFSAERPKGSFSTLEIQRTEQGDSAMYLCASSLAPGGADTQYFGPGTRLTVL.

On this clone itself: This sample includes further DNA sequences coding for the same CDR3. The rearrangement joins TRBV18 to TRBJ2-2; D is possibly TRBD1 (6 bases). With 3 bases removed from V and 2 bases from J, the gap between germline ends came to 7 bases. Germline CDR1 is KGHSH and CDR2 is LQKENI. The CDR3 runs 14 residues. CDR3 region: CASSPGTNTGELFF. Here the CDR3 DNA reads TGTGCCAGCTCACCCGGGACAAACACCGGGGAGCTGTTTTTT.